The clone carrying this T cell receptor beta chain has only a few counts. Its specificity is unknown. V shed 7 bases and J shed 4 bases, with 13 bases lying between them. The CDR3 consists of 13 residues. In germline, CDR1 is MDHEN, CDR2 SYDVKM. The sample is drawn from a study of T cells in localized non-small cell lung cancer. Study-level findings and limits: Only one tumor region was sequenced, so heterogeneity remains possible. An association was observed between higher blood T cell density and longer overall survival.

Repertoires were generated with immunoSEQ multiplex PCR, while TCRdb's copy carries only in-frame clones and drops some. The sample carries 2,500 to 3,500 clones, around a quarter recorded once. Lung tissue at least 2 cm from the tumor margin was confirmed free of atypia. The source was normal lung tissue next to the tumor, collected before any cancer treatment. The chain has TRBV28 and TRBJ1-2; perhaps TRBD1 as D (5 bases). The TCR sequence derives from a male donor older than 55 with stage II lung adenocarcinoma. The CDR3 spells CASKMRGGYGYTF. The DNA for the CDR3 is TGTGCCAGCAAAATGCGGGGGGGCTATGGCTACACCTTC.